The 8 T cell receptor beta chains in this list originate from one sample, sequenced in a study of T cells after posttransplantation cyclophosphamide. Busulfan-fludarabine conditioning, marrow transplant, and cyclophosphamide on days +3 and +4 were administered. Measured with immunoSEQ multiplex PCR; TCRdb has only the in-frame clones, and not every one. The sample carries thousands of clones, 65% to 90% recorded once. The sample consisted of CD4+ T cells sorted from blood, taken more than 950 days after allogeneic stem cell transplant with posttransplant cyclophosphamide. Receptors originate from a female patient aged 35 to 55 who received an allogeneic stem cell transplant from a related donor, was CMV-positive, and had no GVHD. A subset of T cells may come from the graft donor.

The chain combines TRBV6-5 with TRBJ1-1; the D is unclear. There are 15 residues in the CDR3. Germline CDR1 reads MNHEY; CDR2 reads SVGAGI. V was cut by 2 bases and J by 4 bases, with 14 bases left in between. CDR3 sequence: CASSYASGYGTEAFF. In nucleotides, the CDR3 is TGTGCCAGCAGTTACGCCTCCGGGTACGGCACTGAAGCTTTCTTT.

The chain couples TRBV28 to TRBJ2-4; 7 nucleotides agree with TRBD1. J lost 3 bases, V lost 6 bases, and 11 bases had no gene match. CDR1 MDHEN and CDR2 SYDVKM come from the germline V gene. The CDR3 length is 16 residues. CDR3 DNA sequence: TGTGCCAGCAGCCCCGGACAGGCCTATAACAAAAACATTCAGTACTTC. Protein: CASSPGQAYNKNIQYF.

The chain links TRBV19 to TRBJ1-3; 8 nucleotides align to TRBD1. The J segment lost 2 bases and the V segment lost 7 bases, leaving 7 bases of the junction unmatched. Germline CDR1 reads LNHDA; CDR2 reads SQIVND (reference sequence). CDR3 length equals 15 residues. CDR3 region: CASTIQGGAGNTIYF. The CDR3 DNA is TGTGCCAGTACCATACAGGGGGGTGCTGGAAACACCATATATTTT.

The chain couples TRBV28 to TRBJ2-7; 8 positions match TRBD2. The V gene's germline CDR1 is MDHEN and CDR2 SYDVKM. This CDR3 comprises 17 residues. The ends lost 4 bases at V and 7 bases at J; junction bases unmatched: 18. CDR3 in amino acids: CASSSLAGGPQGGEQYF. CDR3 in DNA: TGTGCCAGCAGTTCGCTAGCGGGCGGTCCACAAGGGGGGGAGCAGTACTTC.

This clone was observed once. V and J are TRBV29-1 and TRBJ2-5; D is undetermined. From germline, CDR1 is SQVTM and CDR2 ANQGSEA. Trimming cost V 0 bases and J 2 bases, with 7 bases left between them. The CDR3 is made up of 13 amino acids. The CDR3 DNA reads as TGCAGCGTTGAAGAAGGCAGGCAAGAGACCCAGTACTTC. Residues: CSVEEGRQETQYF.

This rearrangement joins TRBV29-1 to TRBJ2-3, with a possible D match to TRBD2 (6 bases). The CDR3 is 13 residues long. Germline assignment: CDR1 SQVTM and CDR2 ANQGSEA. CDR3 loop: CSKSGPSTDTQYF. CDR3 bases: TGCAGTAAGAGCGGGCCTAGCACAGATACGCAGTATTTT.

This chain joins TRBV7-2 and TRBJ2-5, with 12 bases fitting TRBD2. Germline lookup yields CDR1 SGHTA and CDR2 FQGNSA. The CDR3 runs to 15 residues. V lost 5 bases, J lost 5 bases, and 6 bases stayed unmatched. CDR3 amino acids: CASSLTSGGSETQYF. The CDR3, as DNA: TGTGCCAGCAGCCTGACTAGCGGGGGCTCGGAGACCCAGTACTTC.

The gene calls are TRBV5-1 and TRBJ1-1; D call uncertain. Trimming stripped 0 bases from V and 0 bases from J, with 6 bases between. Germline lookup yields CDR1 SGHRS and CDR2 YFSETQ. The CDR3 has 14 residues. The CDR3 coding sequence is TGCGCCAGCAGCTTGGACAGTTTGAACACTGAAGCTTTCTTT. Encoded protein: CASSLDSLNTEAFF. Full variable domain (outside the CDR3, taken from reference TRBV5-1 and TRBJ1-1): KAGVTQTPRYLIKTRGQQVTLSCSPISGHRSVSWYQQTPGQGLQFLFEYFSETQRNKGNFPGRFSGRQFSNSRSEMNVSTLELGDSALYLCASSLDSLNTEAFFGQGTRLTVV.